This is a list of T cell receptor beta chains from one sample in a study of cytomegalovirus exposure and HLA in healthy donors. Some clones are missing from TCRdb's copy, which holds only in-frame ones; the method was immunoSEQ multiplex PCR. The table has 90,000 or so clones, more than 60% seen once. Sequenced input: PBMCs. The receptor set was obtained from a boy younger than 18 in good health and CMV-seronegative. Each CDR3 is given with its conserved first and last residue. A D gene is named only where the DNA matches it firmly. Only some rows state a clone size, as once, few, many or a class for expanded clones.

D	J	length	size	V	CDR3	DNA
-	TRBJ1-4	15	-	TRBV19	CASTGIWAGGEKLFF	TGTGCCAGTACGGGGATCTGGGCTGGCGGCGAAAAACTGTTTTTT
-	TRBJ2-5	14	-	TRBV6-5	CASSLIGAEETQYF	TGTGCCAGCAGTTTGATAGGGGCAGAAGAGACCCAGTACTTC
TRBD1	TRBJ2-1	15	-	TRBV4-2	CASSETGGTYNEQFF	TGTGCCAGCAGCGAGACAGGGGGAACCTACAATGAGCAGTTCTTC
-	TRBJ2-5	15	-	TRBV27	CASSQLAESQETQYF	TGTGCCAGCAGCCAATTAGCGGAAAGCCAAGAGACCCAGTACTTC
-	TRBJ1-5	13	-	TRBV19	CASSWGHDQPQHF	TGTGCCAGTAGTTGGGGGCACGATCAGCCCCAGCATTTT
-	TRBJ2-2	11	-	TRBV30	CAWARLGELFF	TGTGCCTGGGCTAGACTGGGGGAGCTGTTTTTT
-	TRBJ2-5	14	-	TRBV5-1	CASSLEWNQETQYF	TGCGCCAGCAGTCTGGAGTGGAATCAAGAGACCCAGTACTTC
TRBD1	TRBJ1-1	14	-	TRBV7-9	CASSQNQGDSEAFF	TGTGCCAGCAGCCAGAATCAGGGGGACAGTGAAGCTTTCTTT
TRBD1	TRBJ2-7	14	few	TRBV27	CASSPRDSSYEQYF	TGTGCCAGCAGTCCTCGGGACAGCTCCTACGAGCAGTACTTC
-	TRBJ1-6	16	-	TRBV2	CASSANREYPNSPLHF	TGTGCCAGCAGTGCAAACAGGGAATACCCCAATTCACCCCTCCACTTT
-	TRBJ2-7	12	-	TRBV11-2	CASSRGLTEQYF	TGTGCCAGCAGCCGAGGACTAACCGAGCAGTACTTC
-	TRBJ1-1	15	-	TRBV4-3	CASSQGPGYYTEAFF	TGCGCCAGCAGCCAAGGGCCAGGGTACTATACTGAAGCTTTCTTT
-	TRBJ2-7	16	-	TRBV18	CASSPPPSGSGSEQYF	TGTGCCAGCTCACCACCGCCTAGTGGGAGCGGATCCGAGCAGTACTTC
TRBD2	TRBJ2-5	17	-	TRBV2	CASRTGTSGGAVKTQYF	TGTGCCAGCAGAACCGGGACTAGCGGGGGGGCCGTGAAGACCCAGTACTTC
-	TRBJ2-1	14	few	TRBV30	CAWKTSWGDNEQFF	TGTGCCTGGAAGACCAGCTGGGGGGACAATGAGCAGTTCTTC
-	TRBJ1-5	13	-	TRBV30	CAWSGAGNQPQHF	TGTGCCTGGAGTGGTGCAGGGAATCAGCCCCAGCATTTT
-	TRBJ1-4	13	-	TRBV13	CASSVQFNEKLFF	TGTGCCAGCAGCGTACAATTTAATGAAAAACTGTTTTTT
-	TRBJ1-2	15	-	TRBV28	CASSLPRGNGYGYTF	TGTGCCAGCAGTTTACCCCGAGGGAACGGCTATGGCTACACCTTC
-	TRBJ2-7	11	few	TRBV7-2	CASTRGAEQYF	TGTGCCAGCACCCGGGGGGCCGAGCAGTACTTC
TRBD1	TRBJ2-7	15	few	TRBV4-3	CASSQDRQGPYEQYF	TGCGCCAGCAGCCAAGATAGACAGGGTCCGTACGAGCAGTACTTC
TRBD1	TRBJ1-5	15	-	TRBV28	CASSPTGGVNQPQHF	TGTGCCAGCAGTCCGACAGGGGGCGTCAATCAGCCCCAGCATTTT
-	TRBJ2-5	15	-	TRBV28	CASSLWGGRQETQYF	TGTGCCAGCAGTTTATGGGGGGGACGGCAAGAGACCCAGTACTTC
-	TRBJ1-1	14	-	TRBV10-3	CAISGPGQNTEAFF	TGTGCCATCAGTGGCCCGGGACAGAACACTGAAGCTTTCTTT
TRBD2	TRBJ2-5	17	-	TRBV7-2	CASSLYLAGGLQETQYF	TGTGCCAGCAGCTTATATCTAGCGGGGGGGCTCCAAGAGACCCAGTACTTC
-	TRBJ2-5	13	-	TRBV30	CAWSGQVLETQYF	TGTGCCTGGAGTGGACAGGTTTTAGAGACCCAGTACTTC
TRBD2	TRBJ2-5	15	-	TRBV30	CAWSVGVAGGETQYF	TGTGCCTGGAGTGTAGGGGTAGCGGGAGGGGAGACCCAGTACTTC
-	TRBJ1-2	13	-	TRBV5-6	CASSHDNNYGYTF	TGTGCCAGCAGCCATGACAATAACTATGGCTACACCTTC
-	TRBJ2-1	15	-	TRBV6-1	CASTPLQGPSGEQFF	TGTGCCAGCACCCCACTACAGGGGCCGAGCGGGGAGCAGTTCTTC
TRBD1	TRBJ2-3	16	-	TRBV7-7	CASSPRDRSTWDTQYF	TGTGCTAGCAGCCCCCGGGACAGATCGACGTGGGATACGCAGTATTTT
TRBD1	TRBJ2-7	14	-	TRBV2	CASSRDRGIHEQYF	TGTGCCAGCAGTAGGGACAGGGGTATCCACGAGCAGTACTTC
-	TRBJ1-2	13	-	TRBV19	CASSIPGIHGYTF	TGTGCCAGTAGTATACCCGGGATTCATGGCTACACCTTC
-	TRBJ1-2	12	-	TRBV19	CASSIAGYGYTF	TGTGCCAGTAGTATAGCAGGGTATGGCTACACCTTC
-	TRBJ1-1	14	-	TRBV7-9	CASSSTGSNTEAFF	TGTGCCAGCAGCAGCACAGGGTCTAACACTGAAGCTTTCTTT
TRBD1	TRBJ1-1	12	few	TRBV11-2	CASSWTGSEAFF	TGTGCCAGCAGTTGGACAGGCTCTGAAGCTTTCTTT
TRBD1	TRBJ2-7	14	-	TRBV11-2	CASSYGQGSYEQYF	TGTGCCAGCAGCTACGGACAGGGTAGCTACGAGCAGTACTTC
-	TRBJ1-2	14	few	TRBV5-1	CASSSVGGLYGYTF	TGCGCCAGCAGCTCCGTGGGGGGGCTCTATGGCTACACCTTC
TRBD1	TRBJ1-2	16	-	TRBV7-2	CASSRAGGRANYGYTF	TGTGCCAGCAGCCGGGCAGGGGGGAGAGCTAACTATGGCTACACCTTC
TRBD1	TRBJ1-2	15	once	TRBV7-2	CASSLGQGAGYGYTF	TGTGCCAGCAGCTTGGGACAGGGGGCGGGATATGGCTACACCTTC
TRBD2	TRBJ2-5	14	-	TRBV2	CASRREAVQETQYF	TGTGCCAGCAGGCGGGAGGCCGTTCAAGAGACCCAGTACTTC
TRBD2	TRBJ2-1	16	few	TRBV6-4	CASSVDGSGSYNEQFF	TGTGCCAGCAGTGTGGATGGGAGCGGGAGTTACAATGAGCAGTTCTTC
TRBD1	TRBJ2-1	15	-	TRBV4-3	CASSLGTGDGKEQFF	TGCGCCAGCAGCCTCGGGACAGGGGACGGTAAGGAGCAGTTCTTC
-	TRBJ2-7	13	-	TRBV6-5	CASRKEKPYEQYF	TGTGCCAGCAGGAAGGAGAAACCCTACGAGCAGTACTTC
TRBD2	TRBJ2-2	15	-	TRBV5-4	CASSQSGGASGELFF	TGTGCCAGCAGCCAAAGCGGGGGGGCGTCCGGGGAGCTGTTTTTT
-	TRBJ1-1	9	-	TRBV29-1	CSVDSGAFF	TGCAGCGTTGATAGCGGGGCTTTCTTT
-	TRBJ1-1	13	-	TRBV5-1	CASSLAGTGEAFF	TGCGCCAGCAGCTTGGCCGGAACAGGAGAAGCTTTCTTT
-	TRBJ2-7	14	few	TRBV10-3	CAISEEGGSYEQYF	TGTGCCATCAGTGAGGAAGGCGGCTCCTACGAGCAGTACTTC
-	TRBJ2-1	12	-	TRBV14	CASSHEGNEQFF	TGTGCCAGCAGCCATGAGGGCAATGAGCAGTTCTTC
-	TRBJ1-2	13	few	TRBV27	CASSPLTFYGYTF	TGTGCCAGCAGTCCATTGACATTCTATGGCTACACCTTC
-	TRBJ1-6	14	-	TRBV28	CASSLLVLSSPLHF	TGTGCCAGCAGTTTACTTGTCCTGAGTTCACCCCTCCACTTT
-	TRBJ2-5	19	once	TRBV21-1	CASSKGTFSVGAVQETQYF	TGTGCCAGCAGCAAAGGTACCTTTTCCGTAGGGGCGGTCCAAGAGACCCAGTACTTC
TRBD1	TRBJ2-7	15	-	TRBV7-2	CASSLSHQGAYEQYF	TGTGCCAGCAGCTTATCCCACCAGGGGGCCTACGAGCAGTACTTC
-	TRBJ1-1	13	-	TRBV7-9	CASRAAGGNEAFF	TGTGCCAGCAGAGCCGCGGGGGGCAATGAAGCTTTCTTT
-	TRBJ1-6	13	-	TRBV18	CASSPEGSSPLHF	TGTGCCAGCTCACCGGAGGGCAGCTCACCCCTCCACTTT
TRBD1	TRBJ1-2	14	-	TRBV6-6	CASSSGTGLYGYTF	TGTGCCAGCAGTTCCGGGACAGGGTTATATGGCTACACCTTC
TRBD1	TRBJ1-4	14	-	TRBV28	CASSHDRVGEKLFF	TGTGCCAGCAGCCACGACAGGGTTGGCGAAAAACTGTTTTTT
TRBD1	TRBJ1-2	12	-	TRBV27	CASGQGGYGYTF	TGTGCGAGCGGACAGGGGGGCTATGGCTACACCTTC